This T cell receptor (beta chain) stems from a study of cytomegalovirus exposure and HLA in healthy donors. Study-wide results and caveats: Cytomegalovirus status, reportedly, was diagnosed with high specificity and sensitivity by the classifier.

The assay was immunoSEQ multiplex PCR, and TCRdb's table has in-frame clones only and misses some. The sample includes around 170,000 clones, around 89% seen only once; the top ten take almost 3%. This clone was counted between two and nine times. Its antigen is still unknown. The germline CDR1 and CDR2 sequences are MNHEY and SVGAGI. The CDR3 extends over 15 amino acids. The V end lost 10 bases, the J end lost 2 bases, and 18 bases lay between the germline ends. The source is a man aged 18 to 29 in good health and CMV-seronegative. This rearrangement joins TRBV6-5 to TRBJ1-5; D might be TRBD1 (5 bases). Sample: PBMCs. This CDR3 reads CATRVGQGGNQPQHF. In nucleotides, the CDR3 is TGTGCCACCCGAGTCGGGCAGGGTGGCAATCAGCCCCAGCATTTT.